Following are 27 T cell receptor beta chains from one sample sequenced in a study of blood T cell repertoires in COVID-19. Generated by immunoSEQ multiplex PCR, the TCRdb table keeps only in-frame clones and is missing some. The table records fewer than 75,000 clones, around 84% of them present only once. The sequenced sample consisted of peripheral blood. All receptors derive from a man aged 50-60 years with active COVID-19.

The count of this clone is one. The J gene is TRBJ2-2, the V gene TRBV7-3; 7 bases map to TRBD1. V gave up 4 bases and J gave up 0 bases; unmatched junction bases: 5. This CDR3 is built from 16 residues. Germline CDR1 reads SGHTA; CDR2 reads FQGTGA. Here the CDR3 DNA reads TGTGCCAGCAGCTCTAGGACAGGAGCGAACACCGGGGAGCTGTTTTTT. This encodes CASSSRTGANTGELFF.

The rearrangement links TRBV18 to TRBJ1-3; possibly TRBD1 for D (5 bases). Germline values: CDR1 KGHSH, CDR2 LQKENI. The CDR3 sequence is 15 residues long. V lost 3 bases and J lost 4, with 13 bases in between. The CDR3 sequence: CASSPDTGLGNTIYF. CDR3 bases: TGTGCCAGCTCACCGGACACCGGGTTGGGAAACACCATATATTTT.

This chain joins TRBV5-1 and TRBJ1-5; the match to TRBD1 covers 10 bases. This CDR3 region has 15 residues. V trimming: 4 bases; J trimming: 6 bases; junction bases outside the gene matches: 7. The germline CDR1 and CDR2 sequences are SGHRS and YFSETQ. CDR3 sequence: CASSPGGTGAQPQHF. The CDR3, as DNA: TGCGCCAGCAGCCCAGGTGGGACAGGGGCTCAGCCCCAGCATTTT.

V and J are TRBV19 and TRBJ1-1; 9 bases are a match to TRBD1. Trimming at V came to 7 bases and at J to 5 bases, leaving 14 bases not matched to a gene. The CDR3 has 16 residues. CDR1 is LNHDA and CDR2 is SQIVND in the germline V gene (reference sequence). CDR3 amino acids: CASTILPGQGDTEAFF. The CDR3, as DNA: TGTGCCAGTACCATCCTTCCGGGACAGGGTGATACTGAAGCTTTCTTT.

The J gene is TRBJ2-5, the V gene TRBV5-1; 10 nucleotides match TRBD1. V lost 0 bases and J lost 1; bases outside the gene matches: 3. Germline CDR1 SGHRS, CDR2 YFSETQ. This CDR3 is 16 amino acids long. The CDR3 region is CASSLGGTGAQETQYF. Written as DNA, the CDR3 is TGCGCCAGCAGCTTGGGAGGGACAGGGGCCCAAGAGACCCAGTACTTC.

The rearrangement joins TRBV3-1 (or the pseudogene TRBV3-2) to TRBJ2-1; D gene uncertain. The germline V gene encodes CDR1 LGHDT and CDR2 YNNKEL (reference sequence). Trimming cost V 0 bases and J 0 bases, with 9 bases left between them. This CDR3 has 16 residues. As DNA, the CDR3 is TGTGCCAGCAGCCAAGATCCCCAAAACTCCTACAATGAGCAGTTCTTC. This translates into CASSQDPQNSYNEQFF.

The V and J genes are TRBV19 and TRBJ2-1; TRBD1 agrees at 10 bases. Germline V lookup: CDR1 LNHDA, CDR2 SQIVND (reference sequence). The V gene end was trimmed by 3 bases and the J gene end by 9 bases; junction bases not matched to a gene: 14. This CDR3 contains 17 residues. The CDR3 spells CASSIWGQGTSRVEQFF. The CDR3 DNA reads TGTGCCAGTAGTATTTGGGGACAGGGGACCTCTCGGGTTGAGCAGTTCTTC.

The chain is built from TRBV2 and TRBJ1-6, with TRBD1 identical over 7 bases. V shed 5 bases and J 5 bases; nucleotides not matched to a gene: 15. This CDR3 region has 18 residues. Germline values: CDR1 SNHLY, CDR2 FYNNEI. CDR3 DNA sequence: TGTGCCAGCAGTATAATCTGTACCGGGACAGCCAATAATTCACCCCTCCACTTT. Its protein product is CASSIICTGTANNSPLHF.

The chain uses TRBV3-1 (or the pseudogene TRBV3-2) and TRBJ1-2, with no clear D. The CDR3 is 13 amino acids. The V and J ends lost 1 base and 8 bases respectively, with 11 bases between them. CDR1 LGHDT and CDR2 YNNKEL come from the germline V gene (reference sequence). The CDR3 protein is CASSQGAPFGYTF. CDR3 DNA sequence: TGTGCCAGCAGCCAAGGGGCCCCTTTCGGCTACACCTTC.

The chain couples TRBV7-2 to TRBJ1-5; TRBD1 matches at 8 bases. Germline V lookup: CDR1 SGHTA, CDR2 FQGNSA. This CDR3 contains 15 residues. V lost 5 bases and J lost 6; bases outside the gene matches: 9. CDR3 sequence: CASSPGQGRGQPQHF. In nucleotides, the CDR3 is TGTGCCAGCAGCCCCGGACAGGGCCGCGGTCAGCCCCAGCATTTT.

The V and J genes are TRBV7-9 and TRBJ2-3; 11 nucleotides match TRBD2. The germline CDR1 and CDR2 sequences are SEHNR and FQNEAQ (reference sequence). This CDR3 comprises 15 residues. With V trimmed by 5 bases and J by 6 bases, 7 bases remained unmatched. For the CDR3, the DNA is TGTGCCAGCAGCCTAAGGACTAGCGGGTATGATACGCAGTATTTT. Translation: CASSLRTSGYDTQYF.

J is TRBJ1-2 and V is TRBV27; 8 bases match TRBD1. Per germline, CDR1 MNHEY and CDR2 SMNVEV (reference sequence). V gave up 5 bases and J gave up 6 bases; unmatched junction bases: 8. The CDR3 has 14 amino acids. CDR3 protein: CASSPVDRANGYTF. CDR3 bases: TGTGCCAGCAGTCCCGTGGACAGGGCAAATGGCTACACCTTC.

The rearrangement uses TRBV12-3 or TRBV12-4 and TRBJ1-1; 8 positions match TRBD1. V was clipped by 6 bases and J by 12 bases; unmatched bases: 9. This CDR3 comprises 12 residues. CDR3 protein: CASRDRDRKTFF. Here the CDR3 DNA reads TGTGCCAGCAGAGACCGGGACAGGAAAACTTTCTTT.

This rearrangement joins TRBV19 to TRBJ1-1; TRBD1 aligns across 9 bases. The CDR3 contains 13 residues. The V gene's germline CDR1 is LNHDA and CDR2 SQIVND (reference sequence). V was clipped by 6 bases and J by 5 bases; unmatched bases: 4. The DNA for the CDR3 is TGTGCCAGTAGCTACAGGGGGCGGACTGAAGCTTTCTTT. Residues: CASSYRGRTEAFF.

V is TRBV6-1 and J is TRBJ1-6; the match to TRBD1 covers 7 bases. Germline V gene lookup returns CDR1 MNHNS and CDR2 SASEGT. The CDR3 covers 17 residues. V lost 0 bases to trimming and J lost 2 bases; unmatched junction nucleotides: 4. CDR3 region: CASSEADRNPYNSPLHF. For the CDR3, the DNA is TGTGCCAGCAGTGAAGCGGACAGGAACCCCTATAATTCACCCCTCCACTTT.

This chain links TRBV5-1 with TRBJ2-1, with TRBD2 matching 9 bases. The germline CDR1 and CDR2 sequences are SGHRS and YFSETQ. The J segment lost 7 bases and the V segment lost 0 bases, leaving 5 bases of the junction unmatched. The CDR3 sequence is 15 residues long. The CDR3 DNA reads TGCGCCAGCAGCTTGGTATCTAGCGGGGAAAATGAGCAGTTCTTC. Its translation is CASSLVSSGENEQFF.

V gene TRBV19 combines with J gene TRBJ2-1; tentatively, D is TRBD2 (6 bases). Per germline, CDR1 LNHDA and CDR2 SQIVND (reference sequence). Trimming took 0 bases from V and 8 from J, leaving 8 bases between them. The CDR3 consists of 13 residues. The CDR3 reads CASSIEAGHEQFF. The CDR3 nucleotides are TGTGCCAGTAGTATAGAGGCGGGGCATGAGCAGTTCTTC.

The rearrangement joins TRBV19 to TRBJ2-3; TRBD1 is a possible D gene (5 bases). Trimming pared 5 bases from V and 6 bases from J, leaving 33 bases between. CDR3 length: 20 amino acids. CDR1 is LNHDA and CDR2 is SQIVND in the germline V gene (reference sequence). This CDR3 is CASSVWYIPGRTPNRDTQYF. The CDR3, as DNA: TGTGCCAGTAGTGTTTGGTACATACCGGGCCGGACACCCAATCGTGATACGCAGTATTTT.

This rearrangement joins TRBV6-5 to TRBJ1-1; unclear D gene. The V end lost 0 bases, the J end lost 8 bases, and 10 bases lay between the germline ends. The CDR3 extends over 13 amino acids. Germline lookup yields CDR1 MNHEY and CDR2 SVGAGI. The CDR3 region has the DNA TGTGCCAGCAGTTACTCGACTATAGGAGAAGCTTTCTTT. Its translation: CASSYSTIGEAFF.

The chain couples TRBV7-8 to TRBJ2-5; D is perhaps TRBD1 (5 bases). This CDR3 region has 15 residues. V was cut by 0 bases and J by 4 bases, with 12 bases left in between. Germline V gene sequence: CDR1 SGHVS, CDR2 FQNEAQ. The CDR3 nucleotides are TGTGCCAGCAGCTTAGCTCAGGGTCCCCCAGAGACCCAGTACTTC. Protein product: CASSLAQGPPETQYF. The variable domain in full, with the rest retrieved from reference TRBV7-8 and TRBJ2-5, is GAGVSQSPRYKVAKRGQDVALRCDPISGHVSLFWYQQALGQGPEFLTYFQNEAQLDKSGLPSDRFFAERPEGSVSTLKIQRTQQEDSAVYLCASSLAQGPPETQYFGPGTRLLVL.

This sequence joins TRBV5-1 and TRBJ2-5; D uncertain. The V gene lost 1 base and the J gene lost 5 bases, with 3 bases spanning the gap. Per germline, CDR1 SGHRS and CDR2 YFSETQ. This CDR3 contains 11 residues. CDR3 DNA sequence: TGCGCCAGCAGCTTGAGCGAGACCCAGTACTTC. Residues: CASSLSETQYF.

In this sample, this clone turned up once. The genes are TRBV11-2 and TRBJ2-3; TRBD2 aligns across 8 bases. V was pared by 5 bases and J by 1 base, with 5 bases of the junction left unmatched. Germline assignment: CDR1 SGHAT and CDR2 FQNNGV. There are 15 residues in the CDR3. The CDR3 loop is CASSLLGGGTDTQYF. The CDR3 coding sequence is TGTGCCAGCAGCCTCCTCGGGGGGGGCACAGATACGCAGTATTTT. Looking up the rest from reference TRBV11-2 and TRBJ2-3 gives the full variable domain: EAGVAQSPRYKIIEKRQSVAFWCNPISGHATLYWYQQILGQGPKLLIQFQNNGVVDDSQLPKDRFSAERLKGVDSTLKIQPAKLEDSAVYLCASSLLGGGTDTQYFGPGTRLTVL.

This clone appeared once. V and J are TRBV4-1 and TRBJ2-1, with TRBD2 as a possible D gene (7 bases). The germline CDR1 and CDR2 sequences are MGHRA and YSYEKL. The V gene lost 0 bases and the J gene lost 7 bases, with 19 bases spanning the gap. The CDR3 totals 17 residues. CDR3 nucleotide sequence: TGCGCCAGCAGCCAAGACCCCGCGGGGGCTCCCGGGAATGAGCAGTTCTTC. Amino acid sequence: CASSQDPAGAPGNEQFF.

This sequence joins TRBV5-1 and TRBJ2-7; 7 positions match TRBD2. The CDR3 has 16 residues. Germline CDR1 SGHRS, CDR2 YFSETQ. The trim removed 5 bases at V and 5 bases at J, leaving 16 bases unmatched. The CDR3 is CASRIRGVAGGNEQYV. Written as DNA, the CDR3 is TGCGCCAGCAGGATTCGGGGGGTTGCGGGCGGTAACGAGCAGTACGTC.

The V gene is TRBV15, the J gene TRBJ1-1; TRBD1 aligns across 8 bases. CDR3 length: 12 amino acids. The germline CDR1 and CDR2 sequences are LNHNV and YYDKDF (reference sequence). V gave up 5 bases and J gave up 11 bases; unmatched junction bases: 7. The DNA for the CDR3 is TGTGCCACCAGCGGCCAGGGGGCTGGGGCTTTCTTT. Its protein product is CATSGQGAGAFF.

This clone was found once. The chain is built from TRBV7-3 and TRBJ2-7; 9 positions match TRBD2. This CDR3 contains 14 residues. J gave up 4 bases and V 8 bases, and 9 bases lay outside the gene matches. From germline, CDR1 is SGHTA and CDR2 FQGTGA. Here the CDR3 reads CASSPSGGPYEQYF. In DNA, the CDR3 is TGTGCCAGCTCGCCCAGCGGGGGGCCGTACGAGCAGTACTTC.

The chain uses TRBV6-5 and TRBJ1-1; TRBD1 matches at 7 bases. The junction had 4 bases not matched to a gene; V was cut back by 4 bases and J by 2 bases. Germline V gene lookup returns CDR1 MNHEY and CDR2 SVGAGI. The CDR3 sequence is 14 residues long. CDR3 loop: CASSSRTGNTEAFF. In DNA, the CDR3 is TGTGCCAGCAGTTCGCGGACAGGAAACACTGAAGCTTTCTTT.